The 11 T cell receptor beta chains below all came from one sample that was sequenced in a study of blood T cells in healthy people across ages. Next came a second PCR, run for about 7 to 12 cycles, which used a sample-barcoded 5' primer along with a J-beta primer mix. TCRdb ran MiXCR on the 5' RACE reads and lists one entry per CDR3 protein. The sample lists more than 900,000 distinct CDR3 sequences, under 30% occurring once. This same sample was also taken into another study, of T cells of mothers and their children.

Sequenced sample: blood. These receptors were obtained from a girl aged 2 to 10 in good health.

The chain links TRBV27 to TRBJ2-3; D is unclear. Trimming took 1 base from V and 0 from J, leaving 20 bases between them. The CDR3 length is 19 residues. Per the germline V gene, CDR1 is MNHEY and CDR2 is SMNVEV (reference sequence). DNA of the CDR3: TGTGCCAGCAGTTTATTGGCCCCCATCTGGGGAACAAGCACAGATACGCAGTATTTT. Translating gives CASSLLAPIWGTSTDTQYF.

The sample holds a few counts of this clonotype. This chain uses TRBV7-6 with TRBJ2-6, with unresolved D. The CDR3 consists of 15 residues. Germline V lookup: CDR1 SGHVS, CDR2 FNYEAQ. V was pared by 5 bases and J by 0 bases, with 8 bases between. CDR3 nucleotide sequence: TGTGCCAGCAGCCGGTATAGCTCTGGGGCCAACGTCCTGACTTTC. It codes for CASSRYSSGANVLTF.

This clonotype turned up a few times. V and J are TRBV29-1 and TRBJ2-1; unclear D gene. CDR1 is SQVTM and CDR2 is ANQGSEA in the germline V gene. V shed 7 bases and J shed 1 base, with 17 bases lying between them. The CDR3 has 15 amino acids. The CDR3, as DNA: TGCAGCGCCAAGGAGACTCATTTATCCTACAATGAGCAGTTCTTC. It specifies CSAKETHLSYNEQFF.

This clonotype was counted a few times. The genes are TRBV15 and TRBJ1-2; TRBD1 might be the D (6 bases). Germline CDR1 and CDR2: LNHNV and YYDKDF (reference sequence). This CDR3 has 15 amino acids. V lost 0 bases, J lost 0 bases, and 8 bases lay in between. Here the CDR3 reads CATSREGGPNYGYTF. DNA for the CDR3: TGTGCCACCAGCAGAGAGGGGGGGCCTAACTATGGCTACACCTTC.

This clonotype has a handful of counts. The chain carries TRBV10-3 and TRBJ2-7, with D hard to call. There are 13 residues in the CDR3. Looked up from germline, CDR1 is ENHRY and CDR2 is SYGVKD. Trimming cost V 7 bases and J 2 bases, with 12 bases left between them. The CDR3 DNA reads TGTGCCATCAATGATTCCATCACCTACGAGCAGTACTTC. Translation gives CAINDSITYEQYF.

This clonotype was observed a few times. This sequence joins TRBV29-1 and TRBJ1-4, with D unclear. This CDR3 is built from 11 residues. Germline lookup yields CDR1 SQVTM and CDR2 ANQGSEA. Trimming shortened V by 1 base and J by 8 bases, and 5 bases separated the two germline ends. CDR3 nucleotides: TGCAGCGTTGAAGTGGAGGAAAAACTGTTTTTT. It encodes CSVEVEEKLFF.

This sequence joins TRBV7-8 and TRBJ2-3; D gene unclear. Trimming took 3 bases from V and 4 from J, leaving 8 bases between them. The CDR3 length is 13 residues. CDR1 is SGHVS, CDR2 FQNEAQ, per germline. CDR3 region: CASSLGLSDTQYF. In nucleotides, the CDR3 is TGTGCCAGCAGCTTGGGGTTATCAGATACGCAGTATTTT.

This clonotype was detected only a few times. The rearrangement uses TRBV3-1 and TRBJ1-2, with D hard to call. Germline V gives CDR1 LGHDT, CDR2 YNNKEL (reference sequence). With 0 bases removed from V and 3 bases from J, the gap between germline ends came to 11 bases. This CDR3 has 15 amino acids. CDR3 sequence reads: CASSQEGPGYYGYTF. For the CDR3, the DNA is TGTGCCAGCAGCCAAGAAGGGCCCGGATACTATGGCTACACCTTC.

The chain joins TRBV5-6 to TRBJ2-3; no clear D. V lost 7 bases, J lost 2 bases, and 11 bases lay in between. The CDR3 extends over 13 amino acids. The germline V gene encodes CDR1 SGHDT and CDR2 YYEEEE. The CDR3 loop reads CASDGPVTDTQYF. The CDR3 coding sequence is TGTGCCAGCGATGGGCCGGTCACAGATACGCAGTATTTT.

This clonotype occurred a few times. The chain joins TRBV10-3 to TRBJ2-2; D gene unclear. The CDR3 has 13 amino acids. CDR1 is ENHRY and CDR2 is SYGVKD in the germline V gene. Between the trimmed V and J ends, which lost 5 bases and 0 bases, there was a span of 4 bases. CDR3 amino acids: CAISPPNTGELFF. CDR3 bases: TGTGCCATCAGTCCCCCGAACACCGGGGAGCTGTTTTTT.

This clonotype was detected a few times. This chain uses TRBV12-3 or TRBV12-4 with TRBJ2-7, with TRBD1 matching 9 bases. The DNA end is a closer match to TRBJ2-1, so the J assignment may be wrong. This CDR3 is built from 16 residues. This CDR3 reads CASSKQGAKTYNEQFF. The DNA for the CDR3 is TGTGCCAGCAGCAAACAGGGGGCGAAAACCTACAATGAGCAGTTCTTC.